This T cell receptor beta chain was recorded in a study of immune cell composition in non-small cell lung cancer. The method was immunoSEQ multiplex PCR; TCRdb's version includes in-frame clones alone and lacks a portion of them. The data hold about 5,000 clones, with approximately 80% observed a single time. With 5 bases clipped from V and 5 bases from J, the junction kept 20 bases outside the gene matches. This CDR3 spans 18 amino acids. The germline gives CDR1 SGHAT, CDR2 FQNNGV. V gene TRBV11-2 combines with J gene TRBJ1-2, with 7 nucleotides matching TRBD1. The specimen was lung tumor tissue. This receptor was taken from a human donor with non-small cell lung cancer. CDR3 loop: CASSTGPRADRRYYGYTF. The CDR3, as DNA: TGTGCCAGCAGCACAGGCCCCCGTGCGGACAGGCGATATTATGGCTACACCTTC.